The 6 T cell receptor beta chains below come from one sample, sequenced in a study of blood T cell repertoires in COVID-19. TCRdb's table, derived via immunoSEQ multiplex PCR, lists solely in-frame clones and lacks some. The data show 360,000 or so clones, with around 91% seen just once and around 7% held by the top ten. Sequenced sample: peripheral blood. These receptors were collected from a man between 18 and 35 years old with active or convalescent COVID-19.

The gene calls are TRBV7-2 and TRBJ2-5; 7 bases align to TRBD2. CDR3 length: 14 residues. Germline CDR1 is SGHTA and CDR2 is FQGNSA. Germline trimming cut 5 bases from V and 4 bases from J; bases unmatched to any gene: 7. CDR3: CASSQNPGGETQYF. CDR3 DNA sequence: TGTGCCAGCAGCCAGAATCCGGGGGGAGAGACCCAGTACTTC.

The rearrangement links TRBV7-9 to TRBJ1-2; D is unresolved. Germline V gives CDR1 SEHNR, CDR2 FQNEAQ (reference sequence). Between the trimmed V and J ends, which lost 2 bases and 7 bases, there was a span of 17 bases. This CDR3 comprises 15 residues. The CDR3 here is CASSLLDSLQVGYTF. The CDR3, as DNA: TGTGCCAGCAGCTTATTGGATTCGTTGCAGGTTGGCTACACCTTC.

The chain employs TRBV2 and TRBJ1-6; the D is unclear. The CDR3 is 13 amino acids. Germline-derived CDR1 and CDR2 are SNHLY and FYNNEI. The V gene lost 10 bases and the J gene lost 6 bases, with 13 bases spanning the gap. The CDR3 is CATTRVVNSPLHF. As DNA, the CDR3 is TGTGCCACAACTCGGGTTGTTAATTCACCCCTCCACTTT. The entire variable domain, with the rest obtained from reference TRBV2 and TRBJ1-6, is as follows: EPEVTQTPSHQVTQMGQEVILRCVPISNHLYFYWYRQILGQKVEFLVSFYNNEISEKSEIFDDQFSVERPDGSNFTLKIRSTKLEDSAMYFCATTRVVNSPLHFGNGTRLTVT.

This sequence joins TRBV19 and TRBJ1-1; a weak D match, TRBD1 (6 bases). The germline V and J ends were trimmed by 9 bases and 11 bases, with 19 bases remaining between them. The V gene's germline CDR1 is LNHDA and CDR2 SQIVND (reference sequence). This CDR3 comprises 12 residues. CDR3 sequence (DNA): TGTGCCAGACCCTCACAGGGTCGCTCGGCTTTCTTT. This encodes CARPSQGRSAFF.

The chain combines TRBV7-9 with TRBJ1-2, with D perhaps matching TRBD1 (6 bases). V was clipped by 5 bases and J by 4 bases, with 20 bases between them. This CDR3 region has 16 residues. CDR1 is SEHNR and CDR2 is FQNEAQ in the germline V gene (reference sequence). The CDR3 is CASSTSPGGHGYGYTF. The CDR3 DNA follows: TGTGCCAGCAGCACCTCTCCGGGGGGGCACGGCTATGGCTACACCTTC.

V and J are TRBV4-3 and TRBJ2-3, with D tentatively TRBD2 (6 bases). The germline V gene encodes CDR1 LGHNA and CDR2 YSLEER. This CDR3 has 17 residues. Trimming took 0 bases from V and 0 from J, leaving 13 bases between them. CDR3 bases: TGCGCCAGCAGCCAAGAAGGTGTGGCGGGGAGCACAGATACGCAGTATTTT. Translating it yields CASSQEGVAGSTDTQYF.